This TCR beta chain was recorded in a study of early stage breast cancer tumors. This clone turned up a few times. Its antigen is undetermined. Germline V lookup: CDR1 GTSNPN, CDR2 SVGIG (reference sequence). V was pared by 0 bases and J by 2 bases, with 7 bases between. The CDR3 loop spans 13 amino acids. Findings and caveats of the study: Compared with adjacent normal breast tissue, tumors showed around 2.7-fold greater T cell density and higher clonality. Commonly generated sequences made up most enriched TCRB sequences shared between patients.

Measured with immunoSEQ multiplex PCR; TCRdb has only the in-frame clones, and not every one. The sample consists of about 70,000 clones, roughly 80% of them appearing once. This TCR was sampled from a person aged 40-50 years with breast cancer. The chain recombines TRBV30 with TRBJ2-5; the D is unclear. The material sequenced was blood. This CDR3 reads CAWSVSSQETQYF. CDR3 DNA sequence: TGTGCCTGGAGTGTATCCTCACAAGAGACCCAGTACTTC.